This T cell receptor beta chain was captured by sequencing in a study of T-cell reconstitution after alpha-beta-depleted transplantation in children. CDR1 SGHAT and CDR2 FQNNGV come from the germline V gene. V was clipped by 5 bases and J by 1 base, with 18 bases between them. CDR3 length: 16 residues. Unique molecular identifiers featured in how the TCRbeta library was prepared. TCRdb used MiXCR to reprocess the PCR reads, holding one entry per CDR3 protein. The profile shows about 980,000 distinct CDR3 sequences, 25% to 35% of them singletons. Here the sequenced sample was PBMCs, mostly from graft donor cells, taken 360 days after TCRalphabeta/CD19-depleted stem cell transplant. The TCR was taken from a boy in the first two years of life who had a stem cell transplant for SCID, so the T cells may come from the graft donor. The chain has TRBV11-2 and TRBJ2-7, with D perhaps being TRBD1 or TRBD2 (5 bases each). CDR3 in amino acids: CASSRPYRDDSYEQYF. In nucleotides, the CDR3 is TGTGCCAGCAGCCGCCCTTACCGGGACGATTCCTACGAGCAGTACTTC.